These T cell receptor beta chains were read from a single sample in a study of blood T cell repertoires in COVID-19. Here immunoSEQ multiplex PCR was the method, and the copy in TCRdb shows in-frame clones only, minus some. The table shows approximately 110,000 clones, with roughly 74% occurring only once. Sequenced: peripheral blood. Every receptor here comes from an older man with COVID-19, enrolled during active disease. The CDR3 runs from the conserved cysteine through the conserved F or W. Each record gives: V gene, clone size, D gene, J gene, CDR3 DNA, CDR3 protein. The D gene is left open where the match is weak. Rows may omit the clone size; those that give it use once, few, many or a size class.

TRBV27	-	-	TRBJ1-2	TGTGCCAGCAGTCAAAGCCCTGATCGAGGGGGCTACACCTTC	CASSQSPDRGGYTF
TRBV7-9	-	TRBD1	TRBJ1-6	TGTGCCAGCAGCCCGACCGGGACAGGGGGAATTAATTCACCCCTCCACTTT	CASSPTGTGGINSPLHF
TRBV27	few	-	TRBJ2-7	TGTGCCAGCAGATATGACTTCGGGGGCTCCTACGAGCAGTACTTC	CASRYDFGGSYEQYF
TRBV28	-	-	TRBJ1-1	TGTGCCAGCAGTCTCCGGGGCACTGAAGCTTTCTTT	CASSLRGTEAFF
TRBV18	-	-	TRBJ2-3	TGTGCCAGCTCACAACAGGGGGGGGCAGATACGCAGTATTTT	CASSQQGGADTQYF
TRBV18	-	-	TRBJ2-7	TGTGCCAGCTCACCAGCGGGTACCTACGAGCAGTACTTC	CASSPAGTYEQYF
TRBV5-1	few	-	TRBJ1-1	TGCGCCAGCAGCTCTGGGGAGGGGAACACTGAAGCTTTCTTT	CASSSGEGNTEAFF
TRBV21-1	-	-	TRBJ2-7	TGTGCCAGCAGCAAAGAGGGGTCAGGGAAGATCTACGAGCAGTACTTC	CASSKEGSGKIYEQYF
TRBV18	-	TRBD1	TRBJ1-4	TGTGCCAGCTCACCGACAGGGGGTAATGAAAAACTGTTTTTT	CASSPTGGNEKLFF
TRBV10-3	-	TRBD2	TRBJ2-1	TGTGCCATCAGTTCCGGGACTAGCAAGGGTGAGCAGTTCTTC	CAISSGTSKGEQFF
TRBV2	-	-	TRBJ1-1	TGTGCCAGCAGTGAACGGGGAAACCCGAACACTGAAGCTTTCTTT	CASSERGNPNTEAFF